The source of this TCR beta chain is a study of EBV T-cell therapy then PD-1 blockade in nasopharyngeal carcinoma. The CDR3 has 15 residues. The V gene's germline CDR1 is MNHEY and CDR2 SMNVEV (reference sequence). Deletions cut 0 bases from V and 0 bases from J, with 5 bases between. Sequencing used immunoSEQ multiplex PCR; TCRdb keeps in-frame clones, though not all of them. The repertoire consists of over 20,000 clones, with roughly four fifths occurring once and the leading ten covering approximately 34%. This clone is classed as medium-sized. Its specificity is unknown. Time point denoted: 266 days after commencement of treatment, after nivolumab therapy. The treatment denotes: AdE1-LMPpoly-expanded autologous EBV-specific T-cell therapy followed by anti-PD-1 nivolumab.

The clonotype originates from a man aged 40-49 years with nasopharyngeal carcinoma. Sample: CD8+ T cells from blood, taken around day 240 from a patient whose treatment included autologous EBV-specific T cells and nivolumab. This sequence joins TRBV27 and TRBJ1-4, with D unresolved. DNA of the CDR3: TGTGCCAGCAGTTTATCTACAGCAACTAATGAAAAACTGTTTTTT. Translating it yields CASSLSTATNEKLFF.